These T cell receptor beta chains were read from a single sample in a study of CDR3 diversity in severe acne. TCRdb independently ran MiXCR on the PCR reads; one entry per CDR3 protein. Seen here are under 95,000 distinct CDR3 sequences, roughly half observed once, and the top ten hold over 9.5%. Specimen: blood. These receptors all come from a male donor in good health, serving as a control. Both conserved end residues are part of each CDR3. D genes are given only for firm matches. Rows may omit the clone size; those that give it use once, few, many or a size class.

J,V,size,length,D,DNA,CDR3
TRBJ1-3,TRBV25-1,medium-sized,15,.,TGTGCCAGCAGAGAGGCAGGGACTGGGGGAAACACCATATATTTT,CASREAGTGGNTIYF
TRBJ2-7,TRBV7-9,.,14,.,TGTGCCAGCAGTCCGTCCGAGGCGCGTGCCGAGCAGTACTTC,CASSPSEARAEQYF
TRBJ2-5,TRBV7-9,.,15,TRBD2,TGTGCCAGCAGCCGAAAGAGAGCGGGAGTTGAGACCCAGTACTTC,CASSRKRAGVETQYF
TRBJ1-2,TRBV7-6,few,15,.,TGTGCCAGCAGCTTAGGGTGGGCTAAAGGTGATGGCTACACCTTC,CASSLGWAKGDGYTF
TRBJ2-7,TRBV19,once,16,TRBD2,TGTGCCAGTAGCCCCAGGAGCGGGATTATCCCCTACGAGCAGTACTTC,CASSPRSGIIPYEQYF
TRBJ2-3,TRBV9,many,14,.,TGTGCCAGCAGCGGGAGAGGCAGCACAGATACGCAGTATTTT,CASSGRGSTDTQYF
TRBJ2-5,TRBV7-3,few,15,TRBD1,TGTGCCAGCAGCTCAGGACAGGGGGTTGGGGAGACCCAGTACTTC,CASSSGQGVGETQYF
TRBJ1-6,TRBV5-5,many,14,.,TGTGCCAGCAGCTTCCTAACGGAGGATTCACCCCTCCACTTT,CASSFLTEDSPLHF
TRBJ2-7,TRBV7-8,many,13,TRBD1,TGTGCCAGCAGCCCCGGGACAGGGTACGAGCAGTACTTC,CASSPGTGYEQYF
TRBJ2-7,TRBV6-5,once,12,TRBD1,TGTGCCAGCAGTTACACAGGGGCCGAGCAGTACTTC,CASSYTGAEQYF
TRBJ1-1,TRBV20-1,once,13,.,TGCAGTGCTTCAGGGGATTTGAACACTGAAGCTTTCTTT,CSASGDLNTEAFF
TRBJ1-1,TRBV10-3,.,15,TRBD1,TGTGCCAGCAGTGGGACAGGGGGTACGATCACTGAAGCTTTCTTT,CASSGTGGTITEAFF
TRBJ2-7,TRBV20-1,few,14,TRBD2,TGCAGTGCTAGGTCGACTAGCGGCTCCTACGAGCAGTACTTC,CSARSTSGSYEQYF
TRBJ2-7,TRBV19,.,15,TRBD2,TGTGCCAGTAGTATTTCTACCAGCGGGGTCAGCGAGCAGTACTTC,CASSISTSGVSEQYF
TRBJ2-1,TRBV3-1,many,13,TRBD2,TGTGCCAGCAGCCCCTTGACTAGCGGAGAGCAGTTCTTC,CASSPLTSGEQFF
TRBJ2-2,TRBV20-1,medium-sized,13,.,TGCAGTGCTAGACGACAGAACACCGGGGAGCTGTTTTTT,CSARRQNTGELFF
TRBJ2-2,TRBV2,.,14,TRBD2,TGTGCCACCCAACGCGGGAGGCCCATGGGGGAGCTGTTTTTT,CATQRGRPMGELFF
TRBJ1-5,TRBV19,few,13,.,TGTGCCAGTAGTCCTGTCAGCAATCAGCCCCAGCATTTT,CASSPVSNQPQHF
TRBJ2-2,TRBV29-1,.,15,.,TGCAGCGTTGAGGGGTCAGGGCTGAACACCGGGGAGCTGTTTTTT,CSVEGSGLNTGELFF
TRBJ1-2,TRBV6-1,.,14,TRBD1,TGTGCCAGCAGTGCAGACAGGGCGTCCTATGGCTACACCTTC,CASSADRASYGYTF
TRBJ1-1,TRBV9,.,13,.,TGTGCCAGCAGCGGGACCTGGGGGACTGAAGCTTTCTTT,CASSGTWGTEAFF
TRBJ2-7,TRBV5-1,medium-sized,13,.,TGCGCCAGCAGCTTAGGGTCCGCGGAGGAGCAGTACTTC,CASSLGSAEEQYF
TRBJ2-5,TRBV7-9,many,14,.,TGTGCCAGCAGCCCAAGGGCAGTTCAAGAGACCCAGTACTTC,CASSPRAVQETQYF
TRBJ1-2,TRBV24-1,.,15,TRBD1,TGTGCCACCAGTGAACCCGGGACAGGGATCTATGGCTACACCTTC,CATSEPGTGIYGYTF
TRBJ2-7,TRBV7-3,few,15,TRBD1,TGTGCCAGCAGCTCCGGCGGGACAGGGGACTACGAGCAGTACTTC,CASSSGGTGDYEQYF
TRBJ1-1,TRBV20-1,.,15,.,TGCAGTGCTCTCTCAAATCAGGGATCGAACACTGAAGCTTTCTTT,CSALSNQGSNTEAFF
TRBJ2-3,TRBV7-9,.,14,TRBD2,TGTGCCAGCAGCTTAAGCGGGGGAGTAGATACGCAGTATTTT,CASSLSGGVDTQYF
TRBJ1-1,TRBV6-1,.,14,.,TGTGCCAGCATCGAGGGAGGTTCATACACTGAAGCTTTCTTT,CASIEGGSYTEAFF
TRBJ2-1,TRBV15,.,15,TRBD2,TGTGCCACCAGCAGACCAACCCGCACTAGCGGGGAGCAGTTCTTC,CATSRPTRTSGEQFF
TRBJ1-2,TRBV4-1,few,15,TRBD1,TGCGCCAGCAGCCAAGGACAGGGAGCTAACTATGGCTACACCTTC,CASSQGQGANYGYTF
TRBJ2-7,TRBV7-2,.,16,.,TGTGCCAGCAGCGAGGGGGGGGGGTCAGGATCCTACGAGCAGTACTTC,CASSEGGGSGSYEQYF
TRBJ1-2,TRBV29-1,.,13,.,TGCAGCGTTGGTTTAGTGGGACTATATGGCTACACCTTC,CSVGLVGLYGYTF
TRBJ2-7,TRBV7-8,few,15,TRBD1,TGTGCCAGCAGCCCCCGGGACAGAGGAATAACCGAGCAGTACTTC,CASSPRDRGITEQYF
TRBJ2-2,TRBV24-1,many,16,.,TGTGCCACCAGTGATATCGGGACGGACTGGGCCGGGGAGCTGTTTTTT,CATSDIGTDWAGELFF
TRBJ1-1,TRBV5-1,.,14,TRBD1,TGCGCCAGCAGCACGACAGGGGGAATCACTGAAGCTTTCTTT,CASSTTGGITEAFF
TRBJ1-2,TRBV7-2,.,12,.,TGTGCCAGCAGCCTGAGTTACTATGGCTACACCTTC,CASSLSYYGYTF
TRBJ1-2,TRBV6-6,.,14,TRBD1,TGTGCCAGCCGTACCCCGGGACAGGGAACGGGCTACACCTTC,CASRTPGQGTGYTF
TRBJ2-2,TRBV2,.,16,TRBD2,TGTGCCAGCAGTGTAACTAGCGGGAGTAGGGACGGGGAGCTGTTTTTT,CASSVTSGSRDGELFF
TRBJ1-3,TRBV12-3/TRBV12-4,.,18,.,TGTGCCAGCAGTTACTCCGACAGCACATATGACTCTGGAAACACCATATATTTT,CASSYSDSTYDSGNTIYF
TRBJ2-5,TRBV5-1,.,16,TRBD1,TGCGCCAGCAGCCACGGGATGACAGGGGGCGCGAAGACCCAGTACTTC,CASSHGMTGGAKTQYF